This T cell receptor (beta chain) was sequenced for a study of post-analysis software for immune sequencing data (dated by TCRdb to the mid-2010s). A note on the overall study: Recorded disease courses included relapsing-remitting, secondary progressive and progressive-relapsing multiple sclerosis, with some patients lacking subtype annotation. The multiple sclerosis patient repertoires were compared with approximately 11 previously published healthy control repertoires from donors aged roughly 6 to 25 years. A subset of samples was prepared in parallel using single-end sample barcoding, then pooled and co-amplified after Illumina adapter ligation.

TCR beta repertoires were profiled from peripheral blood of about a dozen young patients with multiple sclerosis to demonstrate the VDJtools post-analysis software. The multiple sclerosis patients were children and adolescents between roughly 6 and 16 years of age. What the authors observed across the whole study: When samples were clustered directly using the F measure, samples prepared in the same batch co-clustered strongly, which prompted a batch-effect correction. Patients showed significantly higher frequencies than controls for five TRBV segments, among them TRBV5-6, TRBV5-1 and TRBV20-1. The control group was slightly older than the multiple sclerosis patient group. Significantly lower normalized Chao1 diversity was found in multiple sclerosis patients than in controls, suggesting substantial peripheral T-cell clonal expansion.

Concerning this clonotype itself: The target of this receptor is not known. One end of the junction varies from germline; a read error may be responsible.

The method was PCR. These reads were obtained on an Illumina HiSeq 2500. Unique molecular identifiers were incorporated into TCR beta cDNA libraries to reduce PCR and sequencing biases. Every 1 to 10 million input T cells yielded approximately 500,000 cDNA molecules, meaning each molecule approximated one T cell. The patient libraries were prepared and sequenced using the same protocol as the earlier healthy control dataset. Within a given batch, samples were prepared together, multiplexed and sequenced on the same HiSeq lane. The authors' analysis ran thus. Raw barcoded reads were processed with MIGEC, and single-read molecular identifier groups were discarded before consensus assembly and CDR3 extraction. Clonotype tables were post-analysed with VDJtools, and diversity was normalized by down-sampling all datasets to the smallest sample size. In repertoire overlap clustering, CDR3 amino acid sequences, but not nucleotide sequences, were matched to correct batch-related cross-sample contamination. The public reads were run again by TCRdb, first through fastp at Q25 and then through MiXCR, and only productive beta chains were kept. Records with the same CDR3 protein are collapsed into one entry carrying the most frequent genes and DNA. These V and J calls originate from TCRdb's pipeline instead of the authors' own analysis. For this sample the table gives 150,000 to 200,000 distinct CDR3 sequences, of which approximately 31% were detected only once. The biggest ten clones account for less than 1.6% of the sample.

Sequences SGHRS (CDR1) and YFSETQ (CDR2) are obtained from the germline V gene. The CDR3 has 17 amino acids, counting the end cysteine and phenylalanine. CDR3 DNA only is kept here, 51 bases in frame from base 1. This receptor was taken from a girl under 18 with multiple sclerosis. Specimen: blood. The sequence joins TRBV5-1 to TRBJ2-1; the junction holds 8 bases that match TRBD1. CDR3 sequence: CANSSTTGTGRQGGQFF. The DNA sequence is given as TGCGCCAACAGCTCAACCACCGGGACAGGTAGACAAGGTGGGCAGTTCTTC.